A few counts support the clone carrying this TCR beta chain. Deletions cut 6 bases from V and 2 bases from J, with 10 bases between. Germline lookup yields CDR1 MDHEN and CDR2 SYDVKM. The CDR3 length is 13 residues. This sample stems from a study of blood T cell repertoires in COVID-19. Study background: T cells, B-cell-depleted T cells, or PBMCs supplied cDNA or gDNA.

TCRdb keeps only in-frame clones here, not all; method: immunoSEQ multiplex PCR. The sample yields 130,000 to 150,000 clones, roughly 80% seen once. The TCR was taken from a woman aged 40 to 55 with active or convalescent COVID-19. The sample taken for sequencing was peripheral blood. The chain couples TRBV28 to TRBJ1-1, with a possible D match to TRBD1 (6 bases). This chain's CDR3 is CASSRGQNTEAFF. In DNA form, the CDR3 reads TGTGCCAGCAGCCGGGGACAAAACACTGAAGCTTTCTTT.